One and the same sample provided the 27 T cell receptor beta chains below, sequenced in a study of shared clonotypes between healthy human individuals. Generated by immunoSEQ multiplex PCR, the TCRdb table keeps only in-frame clones and is missing some. Found here are millions of clones, roughly 94% of them singletons; the top ten hold under 0.15%. The specimen sequenced was naive CD4+ T cells sorted from blood. The subset was: CD45RA+ positively selected. The origin of the receptors is a man between 18 and 29 years old in good health.

The rearrangement uses TRBV10-3 and TRBJ2-7; no definite D call. With 0 bases removed from V and 2 bases from J, the gap between germline ends came to 14 bases. There are 16 residues in the CDR3. Germline CDR1 ENHRY, CDR2 SYGVKD. CDR3 DNA: TGTGCCATCAGTGAGTCGACCATGGGCCAGGCCTACGAGCAGTACTTC. It specifies CAISESTMGQAYEQYF.

This clone was observed a single time. The sample carries other DNA sequences with the same CDR3. The chain couples TRBV29-1 to TRBJ2-3; D perhaps matches TRBD1 (6 bases). Trimming cost V 3 bases and J 0 bases, with 7 bases left between them. The length of the CDR3 is 13 residues. Per the germline V gene, CDR1 is SQVTM and CDR2 is ANQGSEA. Here the CDR3 reads CSVERGSTDTQYF. The CDR3 DNA reads as TGCAGCGTTGAGAGGGGGAGCACAGATACGCAGTATTTT.

The V call is TRBV4-1, the J call TRBJ2-1, with TRBD2 identical over 11 bases. The ends lost 4 bases at V and 9 bases at J; junction bases unmatched: 8. The CDR3 loop spans 15 amino acids. Looked up from germline, CDR1 is MGHRA and CDR2 is YSYEKL. DNA of the CDR3: TGCGCCAGCAGCCCAATAGCGGGGGGGTATAGTGAGCAGTTCTTC. Encoded protein: CASSPIAGGYSEQFF.

J is TRBJ1-5 and V is TRBV5-8; D call uncertain. V lost 0 bases and J 2 bases, leaving 6 bases between the germline ends. There are 14 residues in the CDR3. Germline loops: CDR1 SGHTS, CDR2 YDEGEE. The CDR3 loop reads CASSLGLGNQPQHF. The CDR3 nucleotides read TGTGCCAGCAGCTTGGGCTTAGGCAATCAGCCCCAGCATTTT.

V usage is TRBV29-1 and J usage is TRBJ1-5; D gene unclear. CDR3 size: 13 residues. Germline CDR1 and CDR2: SQVTM and ANQGSEA. V lost 3 bases to trimming and J lost 4 bases, with 10 bases between them. CDR3 amino acids: CSVDGVRNQPQHF. Written as DNA, the CDR3 is TGCAGCGTTGATGGGGTCAGAAATCAGCCCCAGCATTTT. Based on the CDR3 plus reference TRBV29-1 and TRBJ1-5, the full variable domain is SAVISQKPSRDICQRGTSLTIQCQVDSQVTMMFWYRQQPGQSLTLIATANQGSEATYESGFVIDKFPISRPNLTFSTLTVSNMSPEDSSIYLCSVDGVRNQPQHFGDGTRLSIL.

CDR3 region: CASSDWSTSRNEQFF. CDR3 bases: TGCGCCAGCAGTGATTGGAGTACTAGCCGAAATGAGCAGTTCTTC. V and J are TRBV10-2 and TRBJ2-1; D might be TRBD2 (6 bases). The germline V gene encodes CDR1 WSHSY and CDR2 SAAADI. The CDR3 runs to 15 residues. V lost 3 bases and J lost 7, with 16 bases in between.

The chain has TRBV7-2 and TRBJ2-5; a weak D match, TRBD2 (5 bases). Trimming took off 0 bases at V and 7 bases at J, with 15 bases between the two ends. Germline assignment: CDR1 SGHTA and CDR2 FQGNSA. The CDR3 totals 15 residues. CDR3 protein: CASSLAAAAEATQYF. CDR3 in DNA: TGTGCCAGCAGCTTAGCGGCGGCCGCGGAGGCGACCCAGTACTTC. Full variable domain (rest looked up from reference TRBV7-2 and TRBJ2-5): GAGVSQSPSNKVTEKGKDVELRCDPISGHTALYWYRQSLGQGLEFLIYFQGNSAPDKSGLPSDRFSAERTGGSVSTLTIQRTQQEDSAVYLCASSLAAAAEATQYFGPGTRLLVL.

The V and J genes are TRBV5-1 and TRBJ1-1; perhaps TRBD1 as D (6 bases). This CDR3 is built from 11 residues. Trimming took 2 bases from V and 7 from J, leaving 6 bases between them. CDR1 and CDR2 (germline): SGHRS, YFSETQ. The CDR3, as DNA: TGCGCCAGCAGCTTCAGGGGTGAAGCTTTCTTT. It codes for CASSFRGEAFF.

This chain joins TRBV10-3 and TRBJ1-2; maybe TRBD1 (5 bases). V lost 5 bases and J 3 bases, leaving 10 bases between the germline ends. CDR3 length equals 13 residues. CDR1 is ENHRY and CDR2 is SYGVKD in the germline V gene. This CDR3 reads CAISTSGDYGYTF. DNA of the CDR3: TGTGCCATCAGTACCTCGGGGGACTATGGCTACACCTTC.

CDR3 sequence (DNA): TGTGCCAGCTCACCACCGGGACTAGCGGGGGGGAGTACGCAGTATTTT. This translates into CASSPPGLAGGSTQYF. The V gene is TRBV18, the J gene TRBJ2-3; 16 bases line up with TRBD2. CDR1 and CDR2 from the germline V gene are KGHSH and LQKENI. This CDR3 spans 16 amino acids. Losses at the gene ends were 0 bases for V and 8 bases for J; bases not matched to a gene: 2.

The chain carries TRBV2 and TRBJ2-2; D remains ambiguous. Germline CDR1 SNHLY, CDR2 FYNNEI. Trimming cost V 4 bases and J 0 bases, with 9 bases left between them. There are 15 residues in the CDR3. CDR3 sequence: CASSVYFPNTGELFF. The CDR3 coding sequence is TGTGCCAGCAGTGTGTACTTTCCGAACACCGGGGAGCTGTTTTTT.

The rearrangement joins TRBV7-2 to TRBJ1-5; no reliable D call. CDR1 and CDR2 from the germline V gene are SGHTA and FQGNSA. V lost 5 bases, J lost 0 bases, and 11 bases lay in between. This CDR3 comprises 15 residues. CDR3 amino acids: CASSQINFSNQPQHF. DNA of the CDR3: TGTGCCAGCAGCCAAATTAATTTTAGCAATCAGCCCCAGCATTTT.

This sequence joins TRBV28 and TRBJ1-5, with 9 bases identical to TRBD1. Germline CDR1 is MDHEN and CDR2 is SYDVKM. The V segment lost 4 bases and the J segment 4 bases; nucleotides outside the gene matches: 8. This CDR3 is built from 16 residues. CDR3 bases: TGTGCCAGCAGTTCGTGGACAGGGGCCTTAAATCAGCCCCAGCATTTT. The encoded protein is CASSSWTGALNQPQHF.

The chain has TRBV5-5 and TRBJ2-7, with D uncertain. CDR3 length: 17 residues. Between the trimmed V and J ends, which lost 3 bases and 0 bases, there was a span of 19 bases. Per germline, CDR1 SGHKS and CDR2 YYEKEE (reference sequence). CDR3 protein: CASSSTISPGLSYEQYF. The CDR3 bases are TGTGCCAGCAGCTCAACGATTTCTCCGGGCCTCTCCTACGAGCAGTACTTC.

About this clone itself: Different DNA sequences within this sample yield the same CDR3. The rearrangement joins TRBV18 to TRBJ2-5; D uncertain. Trimming removed 3 bases from V and 2 bases from J, with 7 bases in between. The CDR3 consists of 13 residues. Germline V gene lookup returns CDR1 KGHSH and CDR2 LQKENI. CDR3: CASSPGLQETQYF. In DNA, the CDR3 is TGTGCCAGCTCACCGGGCTTACAAGAGACCCAGTACTTC.

J is TRBJ2-2 and V is TRBV13; D possibly corresponds to TRBD2 (6 bases). This CDR3 is 14 amino acids long. V lost 6 bases to trimming and J lost 4 bases, with 12 bases between them. Germline V gene sequence: CDR1 PRHDT, CDR2 FYEKMQ (reference sequence). The CDR3 sequence is CASRRLVGTGELFF. The CDR3 DNA reads TGTGCCAGCAGGCGACTAGTCGGCACCGGGGAGCTGTTTTTT.

The CDR3 region is CASRRTGVEKLFF. The CDR3 DNA reads as TGTGCCAGCCGAAGGACAGGGGTCGAAAAACTGTTTTTT. This chain connects TRBV6-5 to TRBJ1-4, with TRBD1 identical over 9 bases. Looked up from germline, CDR1 is MNHEY and CDR2 is SVGAGI. J lost 8 bases, V lost 8 bases, and 6 bases had no gene match. The CDR3 extends over 13 amino acids.

The rearrangement links TRBV11-2 to TRBJ2-4; no reliable D call. V was trimmed by 5 bases and J by 0 bases, leaving 14 bases between them. CDR1 is SGHAT and CDR2 is FQNNGV in the germline V gene. This CDR3 has 16 amino acids. CDR3 in DNA: TGTGCCAGCAGCCCCAGCGCGGCACTAGCCAAAAACATTCAGTACTTC. It translates to CASSPSAALAKNIQYF. The full variable domain, with the rest looked up from reference TRBV11-2 and TRBJ2-4, is EAGVAQSPRYKIIEKRQSVAFWCNPISGHATLYWYQQILGQGPKLLIQFQNNGVVDDSQLPKDRFSAERLKGVDSTLKIQPAKLEDSAVYLCASSPSAALAKNIQYFGAGTRLSVL.

This chain links TRBV6-6 with TRBJ2-1, with TRBD1 matching over 8 bases. The CDR3 runs to 15 residues. The germline V gene encodes CDR1 MNHNY and CDR2 SVGAGI (reference sequence). V lost 3 bases, J lost 8 bases, and 9 bases stayed unmatched. CDR3 residues: CASSYGQGAFDEQFF. DNA for the CDR3: TGTGCCAGCAGTTATGGGCAGGGGGCTTTCGATGAGCAGTTCTTC.

The V gene is TRBV6-1, the J gene TRBJ2-2; tentatively, D is TRBD2 (5 bases). This CDR3 is built from 15 residues. CDR1 and CDR2 (germline): MNHNS, SASEGT. Trimming removed 6 bases at V and 5 bases at J, with 16 bases between. CDR3: CASSRRAERTGELFF. DNA for the CDR3: TGTGCCAGCAGCAGGCGGGCCGAAAGGACCGGGGAGCTGTTTTTT.

A remark on this clone: A read error may explain this, as a much larger clone is one base away. This specimen includes other DNA sequences encoding the same CDR3. The J gene is TRBJ2-7, the V gene TRBV10-2; no reliable D call. Germline CDR1 reads WSHSY; CDR2 reads SAAADI. The germline V and J ends were trimmed by 5 bases and 0 bases, with 2 bases remaining between them. The CDR3 consists of 11 residues. The CDR3 loop reads CASSSSYEQYF. CDR3 DNA: TGCGCCAGCAGTTCCTCCTACGAGCAGTACTTC.

The CDR3 is CASSLEGLVETQYF. The CDR3 nucleotides are TGCGCCAGCAGCTTGGAAGGGTTGGTAGAGACCCAGTACTTC. The chain joins TRBV5-1 to TRBJ2-5; D ambiguous. The CDR3 totals 14 residues. CDR1 is SGHRS and CDR2 is YFSETQ in the germline V gene. The V end lost 0 bases, the J end lost 4 bases, and 10 bases lay between the germline ends.

J is TRBJ1-1 and V is TRBV9; the D gene is possibly TRBD1 (6 bases). The CDR3 runs 16 residues. Germline loops: CDR1 SGDLS, CDR2 YYNGEE. V was clipped by 2 bases and J by 0 bases, with 14 bases between them. CDR3 sequence: CASSVRDTLMNTEAFF. The CDR3 nucleotides are TGTGCCAGCAGCGTTCGGGACACTCTTATGAACACTGAAGCTTTCTTT. Full variable domain (rest looked up from reference TRBV9 and TRBJ1-1): DSGVTQTPKHLITATGQRVTLRCSPRSGDLSVYWYQQSLDQGLQFLIQYYNGEERAKGNILERFSAQQFPDLHSELNLSSLELGDSALYFCASSVRDTLMNTEAFFGQGTRLTVV.

The chain joins TRBV7-3 to TRBJ1-1, with unresolved D. The V and J ends lost 4 bases and 10 bases respectively, with 16 bases between them. The germline V gene encodes CDR1 SGHTA and CDR2 FQGTGA. This CDR3 is 13 amino acids long. The CDR3 bases are TGTGCCAGCAGCTCAAGGGCCTCCGAGAGAGCTTTCTTT. It yields the protein CASSSRASERAFF. The full variable domain, rest sourced from reference TRBV7-3 and TRBJ1-1, is GAGVSQTPSNKVTEKGKYVELRCDPISGHTALYWYRQSLGQGPEFLIYFQGTGAADDSGLPNDRFFAVRPEGSVSTLKIQRTERGDSAVYLCASSSRASERAFFGQGTRLTVV.

This chain connects TRBV6-1 to TRBJ2-3, with a tentative D call TRBD1 (5 bases). V was clipped by 5 bases and J by 2 bases, with 14 bases between them. This CDR3 has 15 residues. CDR1 and CDR2 (germline): MNHNS, SASEGT. CDR3 residues: CASSPQGVYTDTQYF. The DNA for the CDR3 is TGTGCCAGCAGTCCTCAGGGTGTCTACACAGATACGCAGTATTTT.

The V gene is TRBV5-8, the J gene TRBJ1-2, with 8 bases matching TRBD1. V lost 3 bases to trimming and J lost 7 bases; unmatched junction nucleotides: 8. CDR1 and CDR2 from the germline V gene are SGHTS and YDEGEE. The CDR3 consists of 14 residues. As DNA, the CDR3 is TGTGCCAGCAGCTCAGGACAGGGACCGGTTGGCTACACCTTC. This translates into CASSSGQGPVGYTF.

The V gene is TRBV28, the J gene TRBJ1-1, with D uncertain. Trimming stripped 8 bases from V and 0 bases from J, with 7 bases between. Germline CDR1 reads MDHEN; CDR2 reads SYDVKM. The CDR3 spans 12 residues. The CDR3, as DNA: TGTGCCAGCCTCGATTTGAACACTGAAGCTTTCTTT. It codes for CASLDLNTEAFF.